The 28 T cell receptor beta chains in this list originate from one sample, sequenced in a study of T cells in Graves' hyperthyroidism and ophthalmopathy. What was amplified from RNA transcripts were TCR beta CDR3 regions. With the HTBI primer set, the TCR CDR3 went through a first round of RT-PCR. TCRdb re-analysed the multiplex PCR reads in MiXCR, keeping a single row per CDR3 protein. Of 400,000 or so distinct CDR3 sequences in the sample, over 12% were seen once. The sample consisted of blood. These receptors all come from an older woman with Graves' ophthalmopathy.

The sample holds many counts of this clonotype. The chain employs TRBV12-3 or TRBV12-4 and TRBJ2-5, with D unclear. The V and J ends lost 4 bases and 3 bases respectively, with 12 bases between them. The CDR3 is 14 residues long. The CDR3 is CASSYPTAKETQYF. The CDR3 DNA follows: TGTGCCAGCAGTTACCCGACTGCCAAAGAGACCCAGTACTTC.

This clonotype was observed at least ten times. The chain couples TRBV20-1 to TRBJ2-7; no reliable D call. The germline V and J ends were trimmed by 6 bases and 2 bases, with 14 bases remaining between them. Germline V CDR1 and CDR2: DFQATT, SNEGSKA (reference sequence). This CDR3 comprises 13 residues. The CDR3 nucleotides read TGCAGTGCCCAAACCAGACGGGCCTACGAGCAGTACTTC. It is translated as CSAQTRRAYEQYF.

V gene TRBV6-1 combines with J gene TRBJ2-1; a weak D match, TRBD2 (6 bases). The CDR3 has 14 amino acids. Germline V gene lookup returns CDR1 MNHNS and CDR2 SASEGT. V was clipped by 11 bases and J by 0 bases, with 14 bases between them. CDR3 sequence (DNA): TGTGCCGCTAGGGTCGGGAGCTCCTACAATGAGCAGTTCTTC. Translation: CAARVGSSYNEQFF.

The rearrangement joins TRBV18 to TRBJ2-7, with 7 bases aligning to TRBD1. The CDR3 runs 12 residues. The V and J ends lost 3 bases and 6 bases, in that order; junction bases with no gene match: 2. Germline values: CDR1 KGHSH, CDR2 LQKENI. This CDR3 reads CASSPGQVEQYF. The CDR3 bases are TGTGCCAGCTCACCCGGACAGGTCGAGCAGTACTTC. Filled out from reference TRBV18 and TRBJ2-7, the complete variable domain reads NAGVMQNPRHLVRRRGQEARLRCSPMKGHSHVYWYRQLPEEGLKFMVYLQKENIIDESGMPKERFSAEFPKEGPSILRIQQVVRGDSAAYFCASSPGQVEQYFGPGTRLTVT.

Comment on this clonotype: This may arise from a read error, as a much more abundant clone is one base away. The rearrangement joins TRBV7-2 to TRBJ1-6, with 9 positions matching TRBD1. The CDR3 has 14 residues. Germline V gives CDR1 SGHTA, CDR2 FQGNSA. CDR3 bases: TGTGCCGGCAGCTTTGGACAGGGGCGCACACCCCTCCACTTT. Protein: CAGSFGQGRTPLHF.

This clonotype came up many times. The genes are TRBV28 and TRBJ2-3; 12 positions agree with TRBD2. The V segment lost 3 bases and the J segment 3 bases; nucleotides outside the gene matches: 7. The CDR3 sequence is 17 residues long. Germline V gene lookup returns CDR1 MDHEN and CDR2 SYDVKM. The DNA for the CDR3 is TGTGCCAGCAGTTTGGGGCTAGCGGGAGGGCCAACAGATACGCAGTATTTT. Translation gives CASSLGLAGGPTDTQYF.

V usage is TRBV6-1 and J usage is TRBJ2-2; D ambiguous. The CDR3 contains 12 residues. V was cut by 2 bases and J by 7 bases, with 5 bases left in between. The germline gives CDR1 MNHNS, CDR2 SASEGT. The chain's CDR3 is CASSELFGELFF. DNA for the CDR3: TGTGCCAGCAGTGAACTTTTCGGGGAGCTGTTTTTT.

This clonotype was recorded at least ten times. The gene calls are TRBV5-1 and TRBJ2-2; D unresolved. Trimming stripped 0 bases from V and 1 base from J, with 4 bases between. The CDR3 totals 14 residues. Germline V gene lookup returns CDR1 SGHRS and CDR2 YFSETQ. The CDR3 DNA follows: TGCGCCAGCAGCTTGGTGCTGAACACCGGGGAGCTGTTTTTT. It encodes CASSLVLNTGELFF.

This chain uses TRBV20-1 with TRBJ1-6; tentative D call: TRBD1 (5 bases). The CDR3 has 14 amino acids. V was trimmed by 3 bases and J by 10 bases, leaving 16 bases between them. Germline V gives CDR1 DFQATT, CDR2 SNEGSKA (reference sequence). The chain's CDR3 is CSARTGGGRSPLHF. In nucleotides, the CDR3 is TGCAGTGCTAGGACGGGCGGGGGACGGTCACCCCTCCACTTT.

This clonotype was counted at least ten times. The chain couples TRBV28 to TRBJ2-3; 13 nucleotides align to TRBD2. This CDR3 is built from 17 residues. The germline CDR1 and CDR2 sequences are MDHEN and SYDVKM. J was trimmed by 4 bases and V by 5 bases; bases with no gene match: 9. The CDR3, as DNA: TGTGCCAGCAGTCCCTGGACTAGCGGGAGTGGCCCAGATACGCAGTATTTT. Translating gives CASSPWTSGSGPDTQYF.

This clonotype came up a few times. This chain joins TRBV19 and TRBJ2-1; 9 nucleotides align to TRBD1. The CDR3 contains 13 residues. V lost 7 bases and J lost 7; bases outside the gene matches: 5. Germline-derived CDR1 and CDR2 are LNHDA and SQIVND (reference sequence). DNA of the CDR3: TGTGCCAGTACCATGGGACAGGGAAATGAGCAGTTCTTC. Encoded protein: CASTMGQGNEQFF.

The CDR3 DNA reads as TGTGCCAGCGAAGTGGGCTTCGGGACTAGCGGGAGCCGGGCCAAAAACATTCAGTACTTC. It specifies CASEVGFGTSGSRAKNIQYF. The J gene is TRBJ2-4, the V gene TRBV7-9, with 14 bases that match TRBD2. Germline V lookup: CDR1 SEHNR, CDR2 FQNEAQ (reference sequence). This CDR3 is 20 amino acids long. Losses at the gene ends were 8 bases for V and 1 base for J; bases not matched to a gene: 16.

This clonotype has ten or more counts. This chain joins TRBV28 and TRBJ2-7; TRBD1 agrees at 10 bases. CDR3 length equals 14 residues. Germline lookup yields CDR1 MDHEN and CDR2 SYDVKM. The trim removed 4 bases at V and 7 bases at J, leaving 7 bases unmatched. The CDR3 DNA follows: TGTGCCAGCAGTTCCGGGACAGGGGCTTGGGAGCAGTACTTC. This sequence encodes CASSSGTGAWEQYF.

This clonotype was found many times. Here the CDR3 reads CASSLGGPPKGEKLFF. CDR3 DNA sequence: TGTGCCAGCAGCTTGGGGGGACCTCCAAAGGGTGAAAAACTGTTTTTT. The rearrangement joins TRBV5-4 to TRBJ1-4; D is perhaps TRBD1 (5 bases). V lost 0 bases to trimming and J lost 7 bases, with 16 bases between them. The V gene's germline CDR1 is SGHNT and CDR2 YYREEE (reference sequence). This CDR3 contains 16 residues.

The chain links TRBV11-3 to TRBJ1-4, with D hard to call. The CDR3 is made up of 16 amino acids. Germline CDR1 SGHNT, CDR2 YENEEA. The V gene lost 3 bases and the J gene lost 8 bases, with 19 bases spanning the gap. The DNA of the CDR3 is TGTGCCAGCAGCTTTCTTTTACTTGGCCTTAGGGAAAAACTGTTTTTT. This codes for CASSFLLLGLREKLFF.

The rearrangement links TRBV6-2 or TRBV6-3 to TRBJ2-7; the match to TRBD1 covers 10 bases. This CDR3 is 14 amino acids long. V lost 6 bases, J lost 7 bases, and 9 bases stayed unmatched. Per germline, CDR1 MNHEY and CDR2 SVGEGT. The CDR3 bases are TGTGCCAGCAGGAGGGGGGACAGGGGAGCTGAGCAGTACTTC. Its protein is CASRRGDRGAEQYF.

J is TRBJ2-1 and V is TRBV24-1; TRBD2 matches at 11 bases. Germline-derived CDR1 and CDR2 are KGHDR and SFDVKD. After removal of 4 bases from V and 6 bases from J, the junction contained 7 bases not matched to a gene. This CDR3 region has 16 residues. The CDR3 here is CATSDPTSGIRNEQFF. The DNA for the CDR3 is TGTGCCACCAGTGACCCGACTAGCGGGATTCGCAATGAGCAGTTCTTC.

This clonotype appeared many times. This sequence joins TRBV5-1 and TRBJ2-1; D may be TRBD2 (6 bases). Trimming left V 3 bases short and J 5 bases short, with 12 bases between. CDR1 and CDR2 from the germline V gene are SGHRS and YFSETQ. This CDR3 has 14 amino acids. CDR3 coding DNA: TGCGCCAGCAGCTCCGGGGGTCCAGACAATGAGCAGTTCTTC. As protein: CASSSGGPDNEQFF.

The chain uses TRBV29-1 and TRBJ2-3, with a possible D match to TRBD1 (6 bases). The CDR3 has 16 amino acids. From germline, CDR1 is SQVTM and CDR2 ANQGSEA. The V end lost 5 bases, the J end lost 2 bases, and 20 bases lay between the germline ends. Here the CDR3 reads CSVSGVLMGSTDTQYF. The CDR3 DNA follows: TGCAGCGTTTCAGGGGTCTTGATGGGCTCCACAGATACGCAGTATTTT.

The chain couples TRBV19 to TRBJ2-1, with TRBD1 as a possible D gene (6 bases). The CDR3 loop spans 15 amino acids. Germline lookup yields CDR1 LNHDA and CDR2 SQIVND (reference sequence). V lost 1 base, J lost 10 bases, and 17 bases lay in between. CDR3 nucleotide sequence: TGTGCCAGTAGTATAGTTGTCTACGGGACACCCGAGCAGTTCTTC. It encodes CASSIVVYGTPEQFF.

The CDR3 DNA is TGCGCCAGCAGCCCCGGACTTAACTATGGCTACACCTTC. Translation gives CASSPGLNYGYTF. The V and J genes are TRBV5-1 and TRBJ1-2; no reliable D call. The CDR3 contains 13 residues. V was pared by 4 bases and J by 1 base, with 8 bases between. Germline lookup yields CDR1 SGHRS and CDR2 YFSETQ.

V and J are TRBV7-9 and TRBJ2-6; 8 bases match TRBD2. Trimming cost V 5 bases and J 0 bases; bases outside gene matches: 6. Germline loops: CDR1 SEHNR, CDR2 FQNEAQ (reference sequence). The CDR3 sequence is 17 residues long. CDR3 in DNA: TGTGCCAGCAGCCCCGGGGGGGGCGTCTCTGGGGCCAACGTCCTGACTTTC. It codes for CASSPGGGVSGANVLTF.

The rearrangement joins TRBV7-3 to TRBJ2-2; TRBD2 matches at 8 bases. Germline loops: CDR1 SGHTA, CDR2 FQGTGA. Germline trimming cut 5 bases from V and 0 bases from J; bases unmatched to any gene: 11. This CDR3 spans 18 amino acids. CDR3: CASSQRLQRETNTGELFF. As DNA, the CDR3 is TGTGCCAGCAGCCAACGACTCCAGCGGGAGACGAACACCGGGGAGCTGTTTTTT.

This clonotype was counted at least ten times. The chain couples TRBV28 to TRBJ2-7; D tentatively reads TRBD1 or TRBD2 (5 bases each). V was cut by 6 bases and J by 11 bases, with 20 bases left in between. The germline gives CDR1 MDHEN, CDR2 SYDVKM. This CDR3 region has 13 residues. DNA of the CDR3: TGTGCCAGCAGACTTAATTCGGGACCCAGCAAGTACTTC. Translation gives CASRLNSGPSKYF.

The genes are TRBV14 and TRBJ2-5, with TRBD2 matching over 8 bases. Trimming at V came to 1 base and at J to 7 bases, leaving 5 bases not matched to a gene. Germline-derived CDR1 and CDR2 are SGHDN and FVKESK. The CDR3 totals 14 residues. The CDR3 DNA reads TGTGCCAGCAGCCAAGTTTCCGCGGGGGGGACCCAGTACTTC. This codes for CASSQVSAGGTQYF.

This clonotype was counted many times. V and J are TRBV2 and TRBJ2-7, with 9 bases identical to TRBD2. This CDR3 spans 15 amino acids. V shed 3 bases, J shed 6 bases, and the junction held 9 bases outside the gene matches. CDR1 is SNHLY, CDR2 FYNNEI, per germline. The CDR3 DNA reads as TGTGCCAGCAGTGATTCATCTAGCGGGACTCTCGAGCAGTACTTC. It is translated as CASSDSSSGTLEQYF.

This clonotype was detected ten times or more. This chain's CDR3 is CASSSRRLAGPNEQFF. In nucleotides, the CDR3 is TGTGCCAGCAGCTCACGTCGGCTAGCGGGACCCAATGAGCAGTTCTTC. The rearrangement links TRBV7-2 to TRBJ2-1, with TRBD2 identical over 9 bases. The J segment lost 6 bases and the V segment lost 4 bases, leaving 10 bases of the junction unmatched. The CDR3 is 16 residues long. Germline V gene lookup returns CDR1 SGHTA and CDR2 FQGNSA.

This clonotype was observed a few times. This chain links TRBV20-1 with TRBJ2-5; 8 bases are a match to TRBD1. This CDR3 contains 15 residues. The ends lost 0 bases at V and 5 bases at J; junction bases unmatched: 8. Germline CDR1 and CDR2: DFQATT and SNEGSKA (reference sequence). The chain's CDR3 is CSARDTQGASETQYF. CDR3 DNA: TGCAGTGCTAGAGATACGCAGGGGGCGAGTGAGACCCAGTACTTC.